This TCR beta chain derives from a study of T cells in Graves' hyperthyroidism and ophthalmopathy. The PBMCs were sourced from fresh peripheral blood (more than 9 ml). V gave up 3 bases and J gave up 4 bases, with 13 bases separating them. The CDR3 has 14 residues. TCR beta CDR3 regions were amplified from RNA. Using the HTBI primer set, a first-round RT-PCR was run on the TCR CDR3. TCRdb recomputed calls from the multiplex PCR reads with MiXCR, one row per CDR3 protein. The sample records about 520,000 distinct CDR3 sequences, around 20% being singletons. The table lists this clonotype with many counts.

The clonotype originates from a man aged 18 to 30 with Graves' hyperthyroidism. The source material was blood. The chain employs TRBV12-3 or TRBV12-4 and TRBJ2-7, with D maybe TRBD2 (6 bases). CDR3 sequence (DNA): TGTGCCAGCAGTTTCCGGGACTCGATATACGAGCAGTACTTC. Residues: CASSFRDSIYEQYF.